A single sample is the source of the 19 T cell receptor beta chains below, sequenced in a study of blood T cell repertoires in COVID-19. The repertoire was sequenced with immunoSEQ multiplex PCR; TCRdb's copy has only in-frame clones and lacks some. The sample consists of 150,000 to 200,000 clones, about 82% of them appearing once. The sample consisted of peripheral blood. The receptors come from a woman between 25 and 40 years old with acute or convalescent COVID-19.

This clone was counted only a few times. The V and J genes are TRBV4-3 and TRBJ2-1, with TRBD2 matching 10 bases. The length of the CDR3 is 16 residues. In germline, CDR1 is LGHNA, CDR2 YSLEER. V lost 1 base to trimming and J lost 7 bases; unmatched junction nucleotides: 7. In DNA, the CDR3 is TGCGCCAGCAGCCAAGTCCTAGCGGGAGAGGGGAATGAGCAGTTCTTC. It is translated as CASSQVLAGEGNEQFF.

The chain combines TRBV6-5 with TRBJ2-7; 10 positions match TRBD2. Germline V gene lookup returns CDR1 MNHEY and CDR2 SVGAGI. Germline trimming cut 6 bases from V and 2 bases from J; bases unmatched to any gene: 7. The CDR3 totals 15 residues. The CDR3 is CASSPGTSATYEQYF. The CDR3 region has the DNA TGTGCCAGCAGCCCCGGGACTAGCGCTACCTACGAGCAGTACTTC.

V is TRBV7-9 and J is TRBJ1-1; D remains ambiguous. Trimming took 1 base from V and 8 from J, leaving 11 bases between them. Germline CDR1 SEHNR, CDR2 FQNEAQ (reference sequence). There are 13 residues in the CDR3. The CDR3 loop is CASSLEVETEAFF. CDR3 coding DNA: TGTGCCAGCAGCTTAGAGGTGGAGACCGAAGCTTTCTTT.

This chain uses TRBV7-2 with TRBJ2-7, with D hard to call. The CDR3 covers 13 residues. The V gene lost 1 base and the J gene lost 6 bases, with 10 bases spanning the gap. Germline V gene lookup returns CDR1 SGHTA and CDR2 FQGNSA. The CDR3 bases are TGTGCCAGCAGCTTAGATAGCCGGGTCGAGCAGTACTTC. Its translation: CASSLDSRVEQYF. Combining the CDR3 with reference TRBV7-2 and TRBJ2-7 gives the whole variable domain GAGVSQSPSNKVTEKGKDVELRCDPISGHTALYWYRQSLGQGLEFLIYFQGNSAPDKSGLPSDRFSAERTGGSVSTLTIQRTQQEDSAVYLCASSLDSRVEQYFGPGTRLTVT.

In its sample, this clone was seen once. The chain is built from TRBV6-2 or TRBV6-3 and TRBJ2-1; TRBD2 agrees at 12 bases. Trimming took 0 bases from V and 8 from J; bases not matched to a gene: 17. CDR1 and CDR2 from the germline V gene are MNHEY and SVGEGT. The length of the CDR3 is 20 residues. Here the CDR3 reads CASSYSRAPSGGANIHEQFF. The CDR3 DNA reads TGTGCCAGCAGTTACTCGAGGGCCCCTAGCGGGGGGGCCAATATCCATGAGCAGTTCTTC.

The gene calls are TRBV6-1 and TRBJ1-2, with D perhaps TRBD1 (5 bases). Germline V CDR1 and CDR2: MNHNS, SASEGT. V lost 7 bases and J lost 7, with 13 bases in between. The CDR3 is 12 residues long. The CDR3 region is CASKGGVLGYTF. The CDR3 region has the DNA TGTGCCAGCAAAGGAGGGGTTCTTGGCTACACCTTC.

V gene TRBV7-6 combines with J gene TRBJ2-3; D uncertain. Germline V gene sequence: CDR1 SGHVS, CDR2 FNYEAQ. The CDR3 totals 14 residues. Trimming took off 4 bases at V and 4 bases at J, with 12 bases between the two ends. DNA for the CDR3: TGTGCCAGCAGCTCCTTTGGCGGCCCAGATACGCAGTATTTT. Translated: CASSSFGGPDTQYF.

The rearrangement joins TRBV6-5 to TRBJ1-5; possible D gene TRBD1, 5 bases. The CDR3 length is 15 residues. The V gene lost 0 bases and the J gene lost 3 bases, with 9 bases spanning the gap. Germline lookup yields CDR1 MNHEY and CDR2 SVGAGI. CDR3 region: CASSYSKGNNQPQHF. Written as DNA, the CDR3 is TGTGCCAGCAGTTACTCGAAGGGGAACAATCAGCCCCAGCATTTT.

V usage is TRBV7-8 and J usage is TRBJ2-3, with 9 bases lining up with TRBD2. CDR1 is SGHVS, CDR2 FQNEAQ, per germline. CDR3 length: 16 amino acids. Trimming removed 6 bases from V and 0 bases from J; junction bases left unmatched: 7. The chain's CDR3 is CASRPSGGTSTDTQYF. In nucleotides, the CDR3 is TGTGCCAGCAGGCCGAGCGGGGGGACTAGCACAGATACGCAGTATTTT.

The chain employs TRBV27 and TRBJ1-1; D remains ambiguous. Trimming left V 6 bases short and J 4 bases short, with 15 bases between. This CDR3 spans 14 amino acids. CDR1 MNHEY and CDR2 SMNVEV come from the germline V gene (reference sequence). The DNA of the CDR3 is TGTGCCAGCAGCAGAGGGTTTATCGGCACTGAAGCTTTCTTT. It translates to CASSRGFIGTEAFF.

This clone was found once. This chain uses TRBV11-2 with TRBJ2-7; TRBD2 is a possible D gene (5 bases). The CDR3 is 15 residues long. Germline CDR1 reads SGHAT; CDR2 reads FQNNGV. V lost 5 bases to trimming and J lost 0 bases, with 14 bases between them. The CDR3 sequence: CASSRFGSVSYEQYF. CDR3 DNA: TGTGCCAGCAGCAGGTTTGGGAGCGTCTCCTACGAGCAGTACTTC.

The CDR3 protein is CASSRADSDSGNTIYF. In DNA form, the CDR3 reads TGTGCCAGCTCACGTGCGGACAGTGACTCTGGAAACACCATATATTTT. The chain couples TRBV18 to TRBJ1-3, with D perhaps TRBD1 (6 bases). The germline V gene has CDR1 KGHSH and CDR2 LQKENI. CDR3 length equals 16 residues. V was cut by 4 bases and J by 0 bases, with 13 bases left in between.

The V and J genes are TRBV13 and TRBJ1-3; D remains ambiguous. The CDR3 has 16 amino acids. V was clipped by 5 bases and J by 4 bases, with 18 bases between them. Germline lookup yields CDR1 PRHDT and CDR2 FYEKMQ (reference sequence). The CDR3 DNA reads as TGTGCCAGCAGCGGAAGCGGTCCACTGGGAGGAAACACCATATATTTT. It specifies CASSGSGPLGGNTIYF. Combining the CDR3 with reference TRBV13 and TRBJ1-3 gives the whole variable domain AAGVIQSPRHLIKEKRETATLKCYPIPRHDTVYWYQQGPGQDPQFLISFYEKMQSDKGSIPDRFSAQQFSDYHSELNMSSLELGDSALYFCASSGSGPLGGNTIYFGEGSWLTVV.

This clone showed up just a few times. The J gene is TRBJ1-5, the V gene TRBV4-2; D may be TRBD1 (5 bases). Germline values: CDR1 LGHNA, CDR2 YNFKEQ. V was trimmed by 0 bases and J by 6 bases, leaving 15 bases between them. The CDR3 length is 16 residues. Here the CDR3 DNA reads TGTGCCAGCAGCCAAGAGGCAGGGTCGGTTGGTCAGCCCCAGCATTTT. It codes for CASSQEAGSVGQPQHF.

V and J are TRBV4-2 and TRBJ1-2; 9 positions match TRBD1. The junction had 8 bases not matched to a gene; V was cut back by 1 base and J by 8 bases. The CDR3 loop spans 15 amino acids. Germline V gene data show CDR1 as LGHNA and CDR2 as YNFKEQ. The CDR3 sequence is CASSQGGTGTGGYTF. The CDR3 bases are TGTGCCAGCAGCCAAGGGGGGACAGGGACCGGAGGCTACACCTTC.

This clone has a single count. The chain has TRBV2 and TRBJ1-1; possibly TRBD1 for D (6 bases). V was pared by 6 bases and J by 5 bases, with 19 bases between. CDR3 length equals 15 residues. Looked up from germline, CDR1 is SNHLY and CDR2 is FYNNEI. The DNA of the CDR3 is TGTGCCAGCAGAGGGGGGGACGGAGGTAAGACTGAAGCTTTCTTT. Translation: CASRGGDGGKTEAFF.

This clone was seen only once. The chain has TRBV5-4 and TRBJ2-1, with D maybe TRBD1 (6 bases). This CDR3 is built from 15 residues. Trimming stripped 3 bases from V and 6 bases from J, with 16 bases between. Looked up from germline, CDR1 is SGHNT and CDR2 is YYREEE (reference sequence). Written as DNA, the CDR3 is TGTGCCAGCAGCTCCGGCAGGACAGCTTTCAATGAGCAGTTCTTC. This codes for CASSSGRTAFNEQFF.

This clone appeared a single time. The CDR3 spells CASSVQPNPRVEQYF. CDR3 bases: TGTGCCAGCAGCGTACAACCCAATCCCCGAGTGGAGCAGTACTTC. The J gene is TRBJ2-7, the V gene TRBV9; no firm D call. Germline V lookup: CDR1 SGDLS, CDR2 YYNGEE. The CDR3 is 15 residues long. Trimming cost V 1 base and J 7 bases, with 18 bases left between them.

The chain joins TRBV5-6 to TRBJ2-7; a weak D match, TRBD1 (5 bases). The CDR3 has 15 residues. Deletions cut 1 base from V and 2 bases from J, with 13 bases between. Germline V CDR1 and CDR2: SGHDT, YYEEEE. Here the CDR3 reads CASSLSRQIAYEQYF. The CDR3 DNA sequence: TGTGCCAGCAGCTTGTCGCGACAGATTGCCTACGAGCAGTACTTC.